The 17 T cell receptor beta chains in this list originate from one sample, sequenced in a study of T-cell reconstitution after alpha-beta-depleted transplantation in children. Unique molecular identifiers tagged the TCRbeta library. One entry per CDR3 protein results from TCRdb running MiXCR on the PCR reads. The data show roughly 180,000 distinct CDR3 sequences, 13% to 15% seen once. The starting material was PBMCs from the stem cell graft donor, obtained from the stem cell graft. Every receptor here comes from a human donor who donated a stem cell graft to a child with acute lymphoblastic leukemia.

The CDR3 sequence is CASRQDDNSPLHF. The CDR3 DNA reads TGCGCCAGCAGACAGGATGATAATTCACCCCTCCACTTT. This rearrangement joins TRBV5-1 to TRBJ1-6; D might be TRBD1 (5 bases). Germline CDR1 SGHRS, CDR2 YFSETQ. The CDR3 contains 13 residues. V lost 5 bases and J 5 bases, leaving 8 bases between the germline ends. The full variable domain, rest sourced from reference TRBV5-1 and TRBJ1-6, is KAGVTQTPRYLIKTRGQQVTLSCSPISGHRSVSWYQQTPGQGLQFLFEYFSETQRNKGNFPGRFSGRQFSNSRSEMNVSTLELGDSALYLCASRQDDNSPLHFGNGTRLTVT.

The chain joins TRBV28 to TRBJ2-2, with 8 bases matching TRBD2. Germline loops: CDR1 MDHEN, CDR2 SYDVKM. The V and J ends lost 6 bases and 7 bases, in that order; junction bases with no gene match: 10. The CDR3 runs 15 residues. CDR3 in amino acids: CASRVPGLGGGELFF. As DNA, the CDR3 is TGTGCCAGCAGAGTCCCGGGACTAGGAGGCGGGGAGCTGTTTTTT.

This chain joins TRBV5-5 and TRBJ2-1; D might be TRBD2 (5 bases). Germline V gene lookup returns CDR1 SGHKS and CDR2 YYEKEE (reference sequence). The CDR3 is made up of 16 amino acids. Trimming removed 2 bases from V and 7 bases from J, with 19 bases in between. For the CDR3, the DNA is TGTGCCAGCAGCTTTGGCCGGACCCTAGCTGAGAATGAGCAGTTCTTC. It encodes CASSFGRTLAENEQFF.

This clonotype appeared many times. The rearrangement uses TRBV7-9 and TRBJ1-1; D might be TRBD1 (5 bases). The V and J ends lost 6 bases and 5 bases respectively, with 13 bases between them. This CDR3 region has 13 residues. Germline V gene sequence: CDR1 SEHNR, CDR2 FQNEAQ (reference sequence). CDR3 loop: CASRFQGGTEAFF. The DNA for the CDR3 is TGTGCCAGCAGGTTTCAGGGTGGGACTGAAGCTTTCTTT.

This clonotype appeared many times. The gene calls are TRBV5-6 and TRBJ1-4, with D unclear. The V and J ends lost 0 bases and 5 bases respectively, with 11 bases between them. Germline CDR1 is SGHDT and CDR2 is YYEEEE. The CDR3 is 15 amino acids. The CDR3 loop reads CASSLVGPSNEKLFF. CDR3 nucleotides: TGTGCCAGCAGCTTGGTGGGCCCTAGCAATGAAAAACTGTTTTTT.

V and J are TRBV19 and TRBJ1-1; D remains unclear. Germline CDR1 and CDR2: LNHDA and SQIVND (reference sequence). V shed 3 bases and J shed 2 bases, with 10 bases lying between them. CDR3 length equals 14 residues. Written as DNA, the CDR3 is TGTGCCAGTAGTATCCCAGGCGGCAACACTGAAGCTTTCTTT. Translation: CASSIPGGNTEAFF. The full variable domain, its missing parts supplied by reference TRBV19 and TRBJ1-1, is DGGITQSPKYLFRKEGQNVTLSCEQNLNHDAMYWYRQDPGQGLRLIYYSQIVNDFQKGDIAEGYSVSREKKESFPLTVTSAQKNPTAFYLCASSIPGGNTEAFFGQGTRLTVV.

Regarding this clonotype: Mismatch with germline at one junction end may stem from a read error. The chain joins TRBV29-1 to TRBJ2-4, with D unclear. The CDR3 is 14 amino acids. CDR1 and CDR2 from the germline V gene are SQVTM and ANQGSEA. DNA of the CDR3: TGCAGCGTTGAGCCCGGGTCTGCCAACAACATTCAGTACTTC. Translating gives CSVEPGSANNIQYF.

This clonotype was seen repeatedly, ten times or more. The rearrangement links TRBV7-9 to TRBJ1-5, with D possibly TRBD1 on 6 matching bases. Germline CDR1 SEHNR, CDR2 FQNEAQ (reference sequence). The CDR3 is 14 amino acids. Deletions cut 5 bases from V and 5 bases from J, with 13 bases between. The CDR3, as DNA: TGTGCCAGCAGCACAGGGAGCGCGGATCAGCCCCAGCATTTT. This sequence encodes CASSTGSADQPQHF.

This clonotype has ten or more counts. The chain carries TRBV5-1 and TRBJ2-2, with TRBD1 as a possible D gene (5 bases). The V end lost 4 bases, the J end lost 2 bases, and 9 bases lay between the germline ends. Germline V gene lookup returns CDR1 SGHRS and CDR2 YFSETQ. The CDR3 consists of 14 residues. This chain's CDR3 is CASSPDSNTGELFF. DNA for the CDR3: TGCGCCAGCAGCCCCGACAGTAACACCGGGGAGCTGTTTTTT. The variable domain in full, completed from reference TRBV5-1 and TRBJ2-2, reads KAGVTQTPRYLIKTRGQQVTLSCSPISGHRSVSWYQQTPGQGLQFLFEYFSETQRNKGNFPGRFSGRQFSNSRSEMNVSTLELGDSALYLCASSPDSNTGELFFGEGSRLTVL.

At least ten counts were recorded for this clonotype. The chain combines TRBV20-1 with TRBJ2-7, with 12 bases fitting TRBD2. With 5 bases clipped from V and 2 bases from J, the junction kept 4 bases outside the gene matches. CDR1 is DFQATT and CDR2 is SNEGSKA in the germline V gene (reference sequence). This CDR3 contains 14 residues. The CDR3 nucleotides are TGCAGTGCTGGGACTAGCGGGTTTCCCTACGAGCAGTACTTC. Protein: CSAGTSGFPYEQYF.

This clonotype was counted at least ten times. This chain links TRBV6-5 with TRBJ2-6; the D is unclear. The CDR3 is 15 residues long. Germline V gene sequence: CDR1 MNHEY, CDR2 SVGAGI. V lost 7 bases to trimming and J lost 2 bases, with 12 bases between them. The CDR3 here is CASTRVVAGANVLTF. The CDR3 DNA reads as TGTGCCAGCACCCGCGTTGTTGCTGGGGCCAACGTCCTGACTTTC.

This clonotype appeared many times. This chain joins TRBV5-1 and TRBJ1-1, with 7 bases fitting TRBD1. J was trimmed by 11 bases and V by 0 bases; bases with no gene match: 10. Germline assignment: CDR1 SGHRS and CDR2 YFSETQ. This CDR3 is built from 14 residues. CDR3 nucleotides: TGCGCCAGCAGCTTGGAGACAGGGTTCCGCTGGGCTTTCTTT. Translation gives CASSLETGFRWAFF.

This clonotype has ten or more counts. The CDR3 loop reads CAISERYPQPQHF. In DNA form, the CDR3 reads TGTGCCATCAGTGAAAGGTATCCTCAGCCCCAGCATTTT. This chain connects TRBV10-3 to TRBJ1-5; D not resolved. Germline CDR1 ENHRY, CDR2 SYGVKD. V lost 3 bases and J 6 bases, leaving 9 bases between the germline ends. This CDR3 has 13 amino acids.

This clonotype has at least ten counts. The genes are TRBV5-1 and TRBJ2-1; D remains ambiguous. V was pared by 6 bases and J by 6 bases, with 7 bases between. CDR3 length: 11 residues. The germline V gene encodes CDR1 SGHRS and CDR2 YFSETQ. DNA of the CDR3: TGCGCCAGCACCATTTCCAATGAGCAGTTCTTC. Translation gives CASTISNEQFF.

This clonotype was seen ten or more times. This rearrangement joins TRBV10-3 to TRBJ1-1; 7 bases match TRBD1. The CDR3 length is 14 residues. With 6 bases clipped from V and 6 bases from J, the junction kept 10 bases outside the gene matches. Germline V gene data show CDR1 as ENHRY and CDR2 as SYGVKD. The CDR3 sequence: CAIRTGSEGAEAFF. CDR3 in DNA: TGTGCCATCAGGACAGGGTCAGAGGGGGCTGAAGCTTTCTTT.

The table lists this clonotype with many counts. This chain connects TRBV29-1 to TRBJ2-1; 10 bases match TRBD2. Germline CDR1 SQVTM, CDR2 ANQGSEA. The V segment lost 4 bases and the J segment 3 bases; nucleotides outside the gene matches: 3. This CDR3 is 14 amino acids long. CDR3 in amino acids: CSVARTSGYNEQFF. CDR3 in DNA: TGCAGCGTTGCCCGGACTAGCGGCTACAATGAGCAGTTCTTC.

This chain uses TRBV12-3 or TRBV12-4 with TRBJ2-3; 11 bases align to TRBD2. The V gene end was trimmed by 6 bases and the J gene end by 4 bases; junction bases not matched to a gene: 6. The CDR3 spans 15 residues. The CDR3 sequence: CASRPRLAGPDTQYF. As DNA, the CDR3 is TGTGCCAGCAGACCAAGACTAGCGGGACCAGATACGCAGTATTTT.